The present T cell receptor (beta chain) was sequenced within a study of cytotoxic CD8 clonotypes in ibrutinib-treated CLL (dated by TCRdb to the early 2020s). As for the study more broadly: The cohort was composed of some ten relapsed/refractory and about 15 treatment-naive patients; IGHV unmutated status was identified in 17 patients. Responses were partial in 25 or so patients and complete in 2; after median approximately 5.5 years follow-up, roughly 14 stayed in remission and about 12 progressed. An average of approximately 260,000 productive templates and 94,082 productive rearrangements was obtained per sample. Longitudinal samples were available for about 30% of the 86 trial participants. The response samples were drawn at a median of approximately 12 months into treatment, with a range of roughly 6 to 36 months. Cryopreserved peripheral blood mononuclear cells were collected at three points: before therapy, at response, and at either sustained remission or disease progression. Every remission and progressive disease sample was obtained while ibrutinib was still being received by the patients.

Here is what the overall study found, with its caveats: At ibrutinib response clonality went up, during sustained remission it held steady, and at progression it dropped back toward baseline. Sustained-remission and progressing patients did not have matched sampling times, and lymph node repertoires were not examined. Public clonotypes were rare and either contracted or stayed stable during treatment, and the rise in clonality at ibrutinib response reflected the expansion of private clonotypes. At baseline, clonality was higher than in age-matched healthy donors and showed a strong correlation with circulating CD8+ T-cell counts.

The goal of deep resolution MiSeq sequencing was a depth between 1 in 1 million and 1 in 200,000 T cells, and coverage averaged 10x per clonotype. TCR beta libraries were generated with the immunoSEQ hsTCRB Kit. On the authors' methods: The data were analyzed with ImmunoSEQ Analyzer and ImmunoSEQ Data Assistant, and V, D and J gene assignments followed IMGT definitions. Clonality was computed as one minus normalized Shannon entropy of productive rearrangement frequencies, ranging from 0 to 1. Only overrepresented clonotypes making up at least 0.05% of the repertoire of each patient were included in the public clonotype analysis. Fewer than 15 repertoires from age-matched healthy donors, obtained from immuneACCESS, served as clonality controls. In TCRdb, the immuneACCESS table is reduced to in-frame sequences with V and J assigned. These tables do not hold every clone; where another copy was compared, an unresolved V gene accounts for under half, and the others remain unexplained. V and J calls and clone size are given by that table; D and trimming were obtained from the DNA. For this sample the table gives some 200,000 clones, of which just over 70% were detected only once. The ten most abundant clones make up over 5.5% of the sample.

In the case of this clone: Its target antigen remains unknown. There are no base qualities to consult, and no much larger clone falls within one base.

This specimen's time point label, interpreted: approximately eleven months on ibrutinib. For TCR beta library preparation, roughly 2 micrograms of genomic DNA was extracted from cryopreserved PBMCs. Longitudinal blood samples from CLL patients on ibrutinib monotherapy were analyzed using high-throughput TCR beta sequencing. Patients were enrolled in a phase 2 open-label single-center ibrutinib monotherapy trial. The CDR3, from cysteine to phenylalanine, totals 18 residues. Only the CDR3 DNA stays, 54 bases, in frame from base 1. Trimming costs V 1 base and J 3 bases, and their ends lie 21 bases apart. For CDR1 and CDR2, the germline V gene lists SGHVS and FQNEAQ.

The starting material was PBMCs, obtained after 12 months of ibrutinib treatment. Here the chain combines TRBV7-8 and TRBJ1-1, with a tentative D gene TRBD1 over 6 matching bases. The receptor comes from a human donor with chronic lymphocytic leukemia. The CDR3 corresponds to CASSLGGGRIPLDTEAFF. The bases read TGTGCCAGCAGCTTAGGGGGGGGGCGCATACCCCTAGACACTGAAGCTTTCTTT.